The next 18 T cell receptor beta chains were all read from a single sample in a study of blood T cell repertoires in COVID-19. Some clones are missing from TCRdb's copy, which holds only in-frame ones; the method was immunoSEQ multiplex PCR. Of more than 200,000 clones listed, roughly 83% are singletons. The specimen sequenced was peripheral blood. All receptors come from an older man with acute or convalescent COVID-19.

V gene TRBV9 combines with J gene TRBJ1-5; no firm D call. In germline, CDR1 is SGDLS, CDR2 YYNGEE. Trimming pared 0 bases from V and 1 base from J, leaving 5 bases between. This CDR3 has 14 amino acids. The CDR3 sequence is CASSVASSNQPQHF. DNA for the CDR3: TGTGCCAGCAGCGTAGCAAGCAGCAATCAGCCCCAGCATTTT.

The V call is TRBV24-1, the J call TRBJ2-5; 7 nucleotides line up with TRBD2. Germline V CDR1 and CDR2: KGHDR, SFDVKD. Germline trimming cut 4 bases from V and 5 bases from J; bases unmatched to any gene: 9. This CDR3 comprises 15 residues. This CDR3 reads CATSDQGREGETQYF. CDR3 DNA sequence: TGTGCCACCAGTGACCAAGGGAGGGAGGGTGAGACCCAGTACTTC.

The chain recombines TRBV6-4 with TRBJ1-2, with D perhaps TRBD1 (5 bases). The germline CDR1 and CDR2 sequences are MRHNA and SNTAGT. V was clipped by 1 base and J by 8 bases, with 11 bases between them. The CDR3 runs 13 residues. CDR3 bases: TGTGCCAGCAGTGACTTCTTAAGGGGCGGCTACACCTTC. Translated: CASSDFLRGGYTF.

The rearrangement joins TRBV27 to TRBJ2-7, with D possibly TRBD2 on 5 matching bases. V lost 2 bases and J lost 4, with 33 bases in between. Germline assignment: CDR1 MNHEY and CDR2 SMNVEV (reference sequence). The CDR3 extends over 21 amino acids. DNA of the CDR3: TGTGCCAGCAGTTTAAAAGCCCCCCGGGGTCCCTCCTATCGTCCCATATACGAGCAGTACTTC. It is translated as CASSLKAPRGPSYRPIYEQYF.

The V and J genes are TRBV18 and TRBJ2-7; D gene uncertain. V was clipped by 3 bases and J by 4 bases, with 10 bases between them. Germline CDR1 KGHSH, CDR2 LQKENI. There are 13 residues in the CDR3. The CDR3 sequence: CASSPNREYEQYF. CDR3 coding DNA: TGTGCCAGCTCACCTAACCGAGAGTACGAGCAGTACTTC.

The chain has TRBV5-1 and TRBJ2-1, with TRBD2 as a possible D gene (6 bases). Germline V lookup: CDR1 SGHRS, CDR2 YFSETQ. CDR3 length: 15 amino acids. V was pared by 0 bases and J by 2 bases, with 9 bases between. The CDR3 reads CASSLGGDPYNEQFF. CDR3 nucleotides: TGCGCCAGCAGCTTGGGCGGGGACCCCTACAATGAGCAGTTCTTC.

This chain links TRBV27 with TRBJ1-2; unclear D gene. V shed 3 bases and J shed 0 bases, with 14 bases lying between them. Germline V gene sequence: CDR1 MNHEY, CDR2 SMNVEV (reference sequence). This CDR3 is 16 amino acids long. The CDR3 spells CASSFSRSGSNYGYTF. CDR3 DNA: TGTGCCAGCAGTTTTTCCCGGAGTGGGTCTAACTATGGCTACACCTTC.

The CDR3 loop reads CASSLGNSYEQYF. The DNA for the CDR3 is TGCGCCAGCAGCTTGGGGAACAGCTACGAGCAGTACTTC. The chain couples TRBV5-1 to TRBJ2-7; D uncertain. The CDR3 runs 13 residues. Trimming stripped 0 bases from V and 3 bases from J, with 7 bases between. CDR1 SGHRS and CDR2 YFSETQ come from the germline V gene.

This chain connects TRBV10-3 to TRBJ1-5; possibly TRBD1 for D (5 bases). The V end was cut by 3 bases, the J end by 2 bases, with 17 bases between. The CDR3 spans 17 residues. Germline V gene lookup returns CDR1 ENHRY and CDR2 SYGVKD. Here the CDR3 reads CAISDPRAVRGNQPQHF. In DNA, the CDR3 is TGTGCCATCAGTGACCCCAGGGCGGTTAGGGGCAATCAGCCCCAGCATTTT.

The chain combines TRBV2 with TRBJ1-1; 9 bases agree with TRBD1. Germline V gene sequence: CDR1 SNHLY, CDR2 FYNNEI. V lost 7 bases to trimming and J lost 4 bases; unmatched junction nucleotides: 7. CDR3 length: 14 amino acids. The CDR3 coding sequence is TGTGCCAGCATGGCGACAGGGGGTCTCACTGAAGCTTTCTTT. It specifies CASMATGGLTEAFF.

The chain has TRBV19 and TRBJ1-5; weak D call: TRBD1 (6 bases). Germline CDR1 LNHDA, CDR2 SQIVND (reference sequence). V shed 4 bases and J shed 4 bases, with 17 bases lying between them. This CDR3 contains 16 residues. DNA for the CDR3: TGTGCCAGTAGTAAACTGGCAACAGGGTTGAATCAGCCCCAGCATTTT. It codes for CASSKLATGLNQPQHF.

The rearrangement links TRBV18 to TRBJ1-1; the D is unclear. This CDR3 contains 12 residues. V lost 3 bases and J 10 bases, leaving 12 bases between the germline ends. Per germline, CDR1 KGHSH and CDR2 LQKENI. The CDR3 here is CASSPRSQGAFF. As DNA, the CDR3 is TGTGCCAGCTCACCGCGGTCTCAAGGAGCTTTCTTT. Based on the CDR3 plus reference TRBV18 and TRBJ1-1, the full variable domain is NAGVMQNPRHLVRRRGQEARLRCSPMKGHSHVYWYRQLPEEGLKFMVYLQKENIIDESGMPKERFSAEFPKEGPSILRIQQVVRGDSAAYFCASSPRSQGAFFGQGTRLTVV.

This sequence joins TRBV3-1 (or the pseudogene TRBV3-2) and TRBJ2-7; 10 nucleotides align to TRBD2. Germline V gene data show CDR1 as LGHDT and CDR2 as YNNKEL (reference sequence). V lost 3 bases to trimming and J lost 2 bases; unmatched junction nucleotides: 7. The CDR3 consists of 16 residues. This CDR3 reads CASSHLTSGPTYEQYF. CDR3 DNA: TGTGCCAGCAGCCATTTGACTAGCGGGCCTACCTACGAGCAGTACTTC.

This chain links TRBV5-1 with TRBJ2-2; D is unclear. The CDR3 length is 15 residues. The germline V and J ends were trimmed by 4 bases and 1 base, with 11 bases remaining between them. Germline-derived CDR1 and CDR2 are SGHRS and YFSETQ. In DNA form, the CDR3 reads TGCGCCAGCAGCACCCAGACTGGGAACACCGGGGAGCTGTTTTTT. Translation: CASSTQTGNTGELFF.

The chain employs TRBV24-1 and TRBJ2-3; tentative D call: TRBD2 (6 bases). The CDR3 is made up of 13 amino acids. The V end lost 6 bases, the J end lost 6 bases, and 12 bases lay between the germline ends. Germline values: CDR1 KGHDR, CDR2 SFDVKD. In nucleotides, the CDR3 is TGTGCCACCAGTCCCCCTAGCGTGGATACGCAGTATTTT. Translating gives CATSPPSVDTQYF.

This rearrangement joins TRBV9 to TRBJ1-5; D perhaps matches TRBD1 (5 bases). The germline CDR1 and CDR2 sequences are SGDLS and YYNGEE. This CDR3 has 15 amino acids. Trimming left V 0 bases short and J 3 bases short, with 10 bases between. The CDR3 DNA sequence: TGTGCCAGCAGCGTAGGGGGGGTATCCAATCAGCCCCAGCATTTT. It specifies CASSVGGVSNQPQHF.

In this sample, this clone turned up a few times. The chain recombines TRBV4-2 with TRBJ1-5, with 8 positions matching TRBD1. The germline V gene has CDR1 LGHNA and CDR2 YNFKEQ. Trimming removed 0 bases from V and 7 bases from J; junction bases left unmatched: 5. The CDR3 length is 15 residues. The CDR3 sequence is CASSQDFTGGQPQHF. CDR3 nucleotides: TGTGCCAGCAGCCAAGATTTCACAGGGGGGCAGCCCCAGCATTTT.

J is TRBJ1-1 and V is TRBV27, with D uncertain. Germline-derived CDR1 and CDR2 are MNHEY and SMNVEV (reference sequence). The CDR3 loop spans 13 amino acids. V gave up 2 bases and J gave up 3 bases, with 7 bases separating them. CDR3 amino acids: CASSLQRDTEAFF. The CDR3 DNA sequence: TGTGCCAGCAGTTTACAGAGGGACACTGAAGCTTTCTTT.